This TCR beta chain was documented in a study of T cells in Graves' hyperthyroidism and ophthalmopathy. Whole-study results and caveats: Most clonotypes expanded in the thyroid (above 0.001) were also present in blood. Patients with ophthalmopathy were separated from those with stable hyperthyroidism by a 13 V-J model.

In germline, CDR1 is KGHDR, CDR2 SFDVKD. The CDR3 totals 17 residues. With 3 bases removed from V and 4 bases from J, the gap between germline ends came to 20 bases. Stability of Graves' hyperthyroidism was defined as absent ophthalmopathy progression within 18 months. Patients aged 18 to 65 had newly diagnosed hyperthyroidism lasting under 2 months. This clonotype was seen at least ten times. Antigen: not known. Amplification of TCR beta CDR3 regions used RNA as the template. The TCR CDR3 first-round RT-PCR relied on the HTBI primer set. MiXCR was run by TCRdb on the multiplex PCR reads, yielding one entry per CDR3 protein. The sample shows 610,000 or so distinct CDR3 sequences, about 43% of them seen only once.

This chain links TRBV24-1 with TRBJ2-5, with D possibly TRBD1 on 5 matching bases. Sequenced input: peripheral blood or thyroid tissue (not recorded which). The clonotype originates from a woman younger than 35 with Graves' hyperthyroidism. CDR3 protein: CATSDVGFPGLGETQYF. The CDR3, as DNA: TGTGCCACCAGTGATGTGGGGTTTCCAGGGTTAGGAGAGACCCAGTACTTC.